This entry concerns a single T cell receptor beta chain. Its antigen is unknown. The Oncomine TCR Beta short-read assay sequenced DNA from cultured CD4+ T cells. One entry per CDR3 protein, called by TCRdb with MiXCR from the PCR reads. This repertoire shows around 20,000 distinct CDR3 sequences, roughly 60% found once; its top ten account for around 7%. The CDR3 is made up of 18 amino acids. With 1 base removed from V and 5 bases from J, the gap between germline ends came to 24 bases. From germline, CDR1 is LGHNA and CDR2 YNFKEQ. This entry belongs to a study of vaccination and CD4 T cells after COVID-19. Looking at the study overall: Blood was drawn a median around 71 days post second dose, range 14 to 241.

Documented treatment: approximately nine-day PBMC culture with coronavirus spike peptide pools or control peptides (ViraFEST assay). This receptor was identified in a human donor who had recovered from COVID-19. This chain links TRBV4-2 with TRBJ2-7, with a tentative D call TRBD2 (5 bases). The sample consisted of CD4+ T cells from blood, cultured in vitro, taken before SARS-CoV-2 vaccination. The CDR3 loop reads CASSQVYTARDQVHEQYF. In DNA, the CDR3 is TGTGCCAGCAGCCAAGTCTATACGGCGAGGGATCAAGTGCACGAGCAGTACTTC.